This TCR beta chain was retrieved from a study of blood T cell repertoires in COVID-19. This clone came up once. There are 14 residues in the CDR3. Unmatched junction bases numbered 10, after V lost 7 bases and J lost 5 bases. The germline V gene encodes CDR1 SNHLY and CDR2 FYNNEI. In the original processing: Reference gene primer amplification in the assay estimated nucleated cell counts. Profiled with immunoSEQ multiplex PCR; TCRdb holds only in-frame clones, not every one. The DNA gave D and trimming, while V, J and clone size come from that table. The profile shows over 50,000 clones, roughly 80% of them singletons.

The sequencing input was PBMCs or T cells enriched from blood (not recorded which). This sequence originates from a woman in her forties with acute COVID-19. This chain connects TRBV2 to TRBJ1-2; 7 nucleotides match TRBD1. CDR3 region: CASKRQGDMYGYTF. Written as DNA, the CDR3 is TGTGCCAGCAAAAGACAGGGTGATATGTATGGCTACACCTTC.